This entry describes one T cell receptor beta chain. These data come from a study of blood T cell repertoires in COVID-19. Study background: Some COVID-19 samples were acute and others convalescent; all came from the United States, Italy and Spain.

Here immunoSEQ multiplex PCR was the method, and the copy in TCRdb shows in-frame clones only, minus some. The profile shows fewer than 350,000 clones, about nine tenths of them singletons. CDR1 is MDHEN, CDR2 SYDVKM, per germline. The V end was cut by 4 bases, the J end by 2 bases, with 6 bases between. This CDR3 region has 13 residues. The chain recombines TRBV28 with TRBJ2-4; D possibly corresponds to TRBD2 (5 bases). This receptor was taken from a man aged 30 to 45 with COVID-19, enrolled during active disease. The sequencing sample was made of peripheral blood. The CDR3 nucleotides are TGTGCCAGCAGTTCGACTACCAAAAACATTCAGTACTTC. Translation gives CASSSTTKNIQYF.